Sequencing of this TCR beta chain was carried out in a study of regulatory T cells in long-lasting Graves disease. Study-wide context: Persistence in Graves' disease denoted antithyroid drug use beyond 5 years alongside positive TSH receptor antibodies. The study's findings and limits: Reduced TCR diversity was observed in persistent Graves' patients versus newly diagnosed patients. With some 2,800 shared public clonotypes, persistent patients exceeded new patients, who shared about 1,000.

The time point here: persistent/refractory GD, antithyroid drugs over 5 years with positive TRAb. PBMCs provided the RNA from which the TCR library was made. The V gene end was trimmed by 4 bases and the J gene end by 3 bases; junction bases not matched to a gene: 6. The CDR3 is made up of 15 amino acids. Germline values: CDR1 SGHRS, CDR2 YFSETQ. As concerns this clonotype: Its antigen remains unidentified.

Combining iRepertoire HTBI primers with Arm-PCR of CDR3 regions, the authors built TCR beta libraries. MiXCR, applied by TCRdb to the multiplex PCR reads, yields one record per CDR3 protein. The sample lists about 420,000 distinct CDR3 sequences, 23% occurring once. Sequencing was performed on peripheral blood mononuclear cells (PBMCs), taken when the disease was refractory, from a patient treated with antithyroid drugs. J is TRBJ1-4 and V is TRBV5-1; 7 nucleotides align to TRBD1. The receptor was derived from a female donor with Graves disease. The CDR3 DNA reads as TGCGCCAGCAGCAATACAGGGGAACCTAATGAAAAACTGTTTTTT. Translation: CASSNTGEPNEKLFF.